This TCR beta chain came from a study of cytomegalovirus exposure and HLA in healthy donors. CDR1 MNHNY and CDR2 SVGAGI come from the germline V gene (reference sequence). There are 15 residues in the CDR3. Trimming shortened V by 6 bases and J by 0 bases, and 12 bases separated the two germline ends. Clones were sequenced by immunoSEQ multiplex PCR, and TCRdb holds only the in-frame ones, with some missing. This repertoire shows about 190,000 clones, about 80% found once; its top ten account for approximately 3%. Sequencing was done on a sample of PBMCs. The TCR originated in a woman between 18 and 29 years old in good health and CMV-seropositive. This rearrangement joins TRBV6-6 to TRBJ1-5; D is possibly TRBD1 (5 bases). CDR3 region: CASSARTHSNQPQHF. Written as DNA, the CDR3 is TGTGCCAGCAGCGCACGGACACATAGCAATCAGCCCCAGCATTTT.